The next 3 T cell receptor beta chains were all read from a single sample in a study of pediatric ulcerative colitis. One to two pinch biopsies were taken from the rectum during colonoscopy. TCRdb's copy holds only in-frame clones and misses some; the assay was immunoSEQ multiplex PCR. The sample has about 12,000 clones; 77% are singletons. What was sequenced was gut tissue. The receptors were sampled from a boy between 10 and 17 years old who was a control in a study of pediatric ulcerative colitis.

The chain joins TRBV7-9 to TRBJ2-3; 7 nucleotides agree with TRBD2. V shed 5 bases and J 3 bases; nucleotides not matched to a gene: 11. CDR1 is SEHNR, CDR2 FQNEAQ, per germline (reference sequence). The CDR3 spans 16 residues. DNA for the CDR3: TGTGCCAGCAGCCGTGCGGGGGAGCGGGCAACAGATACGCAGTATTTT. It specifies CASSRAGERATDTQYF.

The chain combines TRBV23-1 with TRBJ2-2; D uncertain. TRBV23-1 is labeled an ORF, and its function is uncertain. There are 13 residues in the CDR3. V gave up 3 bases and J gave up 4 bases, with 6 bases separating them. CDR3 residues: CASSHRSTGELFF. CDR3 coding DNA: TGCGCCAGCAGTCATCGGTCCACCGGGGAGCTGTTTTTT.

This sequence joins TRBV11-3 and TRBJ2-1; D is perhaps TRBD2 (6 bases). V lost 5 bases, J lost 2 bases, and 13 bases lay in between. Germline CDR1 and CDR2: SGHNT and YENEEA. CDR3 length: 15 residues. Here the CDR3 DNA reads TGTGCCAGCAGCCGCGGGACGGTAACCTACAATGAGCAGTTCTTC. Translated: CASSRGTVTYNEQFF.